This record covers a single TCR beta chain. Which antigen it targets is not known. Per-base qualities were not stored, and no clone one base away is much larger. The library was generated by 5' RACE. A second about 6 to 11 cycle PCR used a sample-barcoded 5' primer and a J-beta primer mix. A unique molecular identifier was introduced onto each TCR beta cDNA molecule by a template-switch 5' adaptor carrying 12 random nucleotides. Each sample yielded at least 3 million CDR3-containing paired-end reads. All of the RNA was converted into first-strand cDNA using the Mint cDNA synthesis kit, with a TRBC-specific oligonucleotide serving as the primer. Following uracil-DNA glycosylase treatment, a first 18-cycle PCR with universal primers M1SS and BC2_uni_R was performed on all cDNA. Under the source paper's analysis protocol: Normalization of each sample was performed by random selection of 1 million high-quality reads, each carrying a distinct molecular identifier. Instead of being binned into consensus sequences, reads that shared molecular identifiers were thrown out. MiTCR, with a Q25 quality threshold and the strictest error-elimination algorithm, was used for CDR3 identification, clonotype clustering and error correction. A nonparametric unseen species model with Euler transformation was used to estimate lower-bound total TCR beta diversity. TCRdb reprocessed the public reads (quality trimming at Q25 with fastp, clone calling with MiXCR) and kept in-frame beta chains. Rows are combined by CDR3 protein, so each entry shows the most common genes and DNA. For this entry, the V and J calls and clone size follow TCRdb and not the study's own pipeline. This sample gives some 1,800,000 distinct CDR3 sequences in total; about two fifths of them show up just once. The ten top clones hold more than 20% of the sample.

Systemically healthy Caucasian individuals from Russia, 35 to 50 in total and aged about 6 to 90 years, were included as donors. Each donor gave ten milliliters of peripheral blood, drawn into EDTA-treated Vacutainer tubes. Ficoll-Paque density-gradient centrifugation was used to isolate PBMCs, with at least 7 million per sample. Total RNA was extracted from PBMCs with Trizol reagent, with at least 6 micrograms obtained per sample. For every donor, flow cytometry on a PBMC aliquot measured the percentage of naive CD45RAhigh/CD27high T cells. The CDR3 runs 15 amino acids, cysteine and phenylalanine included. Left in the record is the CDR3 DNA by itself, 45 bases read in frame from the first base. V trim: 2 bases; J trim: 7 bases; unmatched bases: 8. CDR1 and CDR2 are drawn from the germline V gene: MNHNS, SASEGT. The data are from a study of blood T cells in healthy people across ages (dated by TCRdb to the mid-2010s). Regarding the study in general: Template switching captured roughly one uniquely barcoded TCR beta cDNA molecule per two T cells in model experiments. Age-related changes in TCR beta repertoire diversity were measured in the study by deep sequencing normalized with unique cDNA molecular identifiers. The study analyzed two additional independent replicas of 1 million unique cDNA reads from the same blood draw for two donors, one aged 18 to 29 and one aged 80 or older. Four age groups were formed from the donors: young (average roughly 15 years), middle-aged (just under 40), aged (about 68) and long-lived (about 75). To avoid experimental bias, donors of different ages were spread randomly across the sequencing lanes.

Broad study findings and their caveats: As age increased, observed TCR beta diversity per million T cells dropped in a roughly linear way, and a significant reduction was already evident by age 40. Estimates of total diversity based on one million sequenced T cells were regarded as lower bounds and as underestimates. Donor CMV infection status was unknown, potentially confounding age-related changes in expanded clonotypes. The percentage of naive T cells measured by flow cytometry correlated strongly with observed TCR beta diversity. Compared with the aged group, the long-lived group had more naive CD4+ T cells, fewer expanded clones and increased TCR diversity, suggesting age selection. Because profiling used bulk unsorted PBMCs, naive and antigen-experienced compartments could not be compared conclusively.

Sequenced sample: blood. Here the chain combines TRBV6-1 and TRBJ2-5; the junction holds 9 bases that match TRBD1. The receptor's source is a human donor in good health. The CDR3 region has the sequence CASSESRTGEATQYF. The DNA sequence is as follows: TGTGCCAGCAGTGAATCTAGGACAGGGGAAGCGACCCAGTACTTC.